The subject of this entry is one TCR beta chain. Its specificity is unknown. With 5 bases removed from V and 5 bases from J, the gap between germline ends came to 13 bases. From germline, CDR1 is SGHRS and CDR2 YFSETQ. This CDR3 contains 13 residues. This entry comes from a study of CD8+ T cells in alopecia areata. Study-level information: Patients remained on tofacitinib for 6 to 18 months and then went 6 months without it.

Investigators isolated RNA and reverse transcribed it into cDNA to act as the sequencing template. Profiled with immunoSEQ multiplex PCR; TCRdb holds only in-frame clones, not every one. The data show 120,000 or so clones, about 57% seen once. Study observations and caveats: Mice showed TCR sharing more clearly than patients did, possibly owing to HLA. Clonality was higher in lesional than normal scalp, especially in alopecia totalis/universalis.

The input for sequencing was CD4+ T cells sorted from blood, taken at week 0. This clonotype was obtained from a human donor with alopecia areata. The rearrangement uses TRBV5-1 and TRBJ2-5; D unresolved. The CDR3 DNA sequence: TGCGCCAGCAGTTCCCTGGGGTCGGAGACCCAGTACTTC. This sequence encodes CASSSLGSETQYF.